The rows below give T cell receptor beta chains drawn from one sample of a study of T cell repertoires in cytomegalovirus infection. TCRdb re-analysed the reads in MiXCR, keeping a single row per CDR3 protein. This table has about 60,000 distinct CDR3 sequences, more than 25% appearing once. These receptors are not linked to any known antigen. Input material: PBMCs, sequenced either directly or after in vitro stimulation (not recorded which). All receptors come from a human donor in good health (CMV status not recorded). Some clones in this sample may be carry-over from other donors' samples. CDR3s include the opening cysteine and the closing phenylalanine or tryptophan.

v_call	j_call	cdr3_aa
TRBV20-1	TRBJ1-1	CSAAGQEVPWNTEAFF
TRBV30	TRBJ2-7	CAWRGFHEQYF
TRBV13	TRBJ2-1	CASSPGASGPYEQFF
TRBV7-2	TRBJ1-2	CASSSQGNYGYTF
TRBV2	TRBJ2-7	CASIRGQSSYEQYF
TRBV30	TRBJ1-1	CAWSVRWRDRGILGTEAFF
TRBV5-4	TRBJ1-1	CASSSGSVNTEAFF
TRBV30	TRBJ1-5	CAWARGSNQPQHF
TRBV6-5	TRBJ2-7	CASSLVTANSYEQYF
TRBV18	TRBJ2-7	CASSPRRQDFYEQYF
TRBV20-1	TRBJ2-3	CSARVQANTDTQYF
TRBV7-6	TRBJ2-1	CASSQLAGEGDEQFF
TRBV27	TRBJ1-2	CASGGQYSYGYTF
TRBV12-3/TRBV12-4	TRBJ2-2	CASSLLSIGELFF
TRBV5-4	TRBJ1-1	CASSFGQGAISEAFF
TRBV7-2	TRBJ2-3	CASSYTGSTDTQYF
TRBV12-3/TRBV12-4	TRBJ1-1	CASSWNTEAFF
TRBV7-9	TRBJ1-2	CASSSVVNYGYTF
TRBV28	TRBJ1-6	CASRKRQGDSPLHF
TRBV2	TRBJ1-6	CASRPDRVGPLHF
TRBV19	TRBJ1-2	CASSTAQAPYGYTF
TRBV7-2	TRBJ2-1	CASSPASGTYNEQFF
TRBV20-1	TRBJ2-1	CSASQLAGYNEQFF
TRBV7-2	TRBJ1-3	CASSIRGQAGNTIYF
TRBV18	TRBJ1-1	CASSPDKNTEAFF
TRBV19	TRBJ1-5	CASIDSPGSNQPQHF
TRBV27	TRBJ2-3	CASSLGGRRDTQYF
TRBV7-4	TRBJ1-1	CASSLLSVRDTEAFF
TRBV6-8	TRBJ1-2	CASSYSRANYGYTF
TRBV7-8	TRBJ2-7	CASSYPRGQGIAGYEQYF
TRBV7-6	TRBJ2-5	CASSLARGAPAGWGETQYF
TRBV7-8	TRBJ2-7	CASSLGALGSYEQYF
TRBV7-8	TRBJ1-5	CASSLWGQAAGNQPQHF
TRBV12-3/TRBV12-4	TRBJ1-2	CASSSRGDYGYTF
TRBV7-9	TRBJ2-7	CASSLVGGNYEQYF
TRBV7-2	TRBJ2-7	CASSPRLAGSYEQYF
TRBV5-6	TRBJ1-2	CASSTATGSGGYTF
TRBV12-3/TRBV12-4	TRBJ1-2	CASSLLGGPGGYTF
TRBV7-8	TRBJ2-3	CASSSTFGVGGNTQYF
TRBV7-6	TRBJ2-1	CASSLRGLAGDYNEQFF
TRBV7-2	TRBJ2-5	CASSLGLAGAQETQYF
TRBV27	TRBJ1-6	CASSLLTGSPLHF
TRBV29-1	TRBJ2-5	CSVDPETQYF
TRBV7-4	TRBJ2-1	CASSLAGGSRQFF
TRBV5-1	TRBJ1-5	CASSLGGFGNQPQHF
TRBV6-2/TRBV6-3	TRBJ2-1	CASSTTLIYNEQFF
TRBV24-1	TRBJ1-5	CATSDSSEVGQPQHF
TRBV19	TRBJ2-2	CASSRANRGTGELFF
TRBV19	TRBJ2-1	CASSWAGGDEQFF
TRBV7-9	TRBJ2-6	CASSMTGGLSGANVLTF
TRBV6-2/TRBV6-3	TRBJ2-6	CASSYHGLAGVAGANVLTF
TRBV7-2	TRBJ2-1	CASSLWGGSYNEQFF
TRBV11-2	TRBJ2-1	CASSSGLAYNEQFF
TRBV28	TRBJ2-5	CASSPPPDKTQYF
TRBV7-9	TRBJ2-1	CASSLAGTGEFF